One T cell receptor beta chain is described in this entry. This entry belongs to a study of cytomegalovirus exposure and HLA in healthy donors. CDR3 size: 15 residues. Between the trimmed V and J ends, which lost 8 bases and 2 bases, there was a span of 19 bases. CDR1 and CDR2 (germline): LNHDA, SQIVND (reference sequence). 60 Vbeta and 13 Jbeta primers were used in PCR. Only in-frame clones appear in the TCRdb table, and some are missing; sequencing was by immunoSEQ multiplex PCR. The repertoire holds some 200,000 clones, with around three quarters as singletons. The receptor comes from a man aged 35 to 55 in good health and CMV-seronegative. Material for sequencing was PBMCs. The V call is TRBV19, the J call TRBJ2-7, with D perhaps TRBD1 (5 bases). Here the CDR3 reads CASPTLGQGPYEQYF. CDR3 nucleotide sequence: TGTGCCAGTCCCACTCTCGGACAAGGCCCCTACGAGCAGTACTTC.